The 15 T cell receptor beta chains in this list originate from one sample, sequenced in a study of T-cell reconstitution after alpha-beta-depleted transplantation in children. The TCRbeta library was prepared with unique molecular identifiers. TCRdb processed the PCR reads anew with MiXCR; each CDR3 protein has one entry. In the table there are 210,000 or so distinct CDR3 sequences, under 9.5% of which are singletons. Sequenced material: PBMCs from the stem cell graft donor, taken from the stem cell graft. These receptors were taken from a human donor who donated a stem cell graft to a child with acute lymphoblastic leukemia.

The CDR3 DNA is TGTGCCAGCAGCCAAGGGTCTAGCGGGGATCTCAATGAGCAGTTCTTC. Translating gives CASSQGSSGDLNEQFF. The chain couples TRBV4-2 to TRBJ2-1; 9 bases are a match to TRBD2. The CDR3 is 16 amino acids. CDR1 and CDR2 from the germline V gene are LGHNA and YNFKEQ. Trimming at V came to 1 base and at J to 6 bases, leaving 7 bases not matched to a gene.

This clonotype was counted many times. The V and J genes are TRBV5-1 and TRBJ2-1; TRBD2 agrees at 8 bases. V lost 1 base, J lost 2 bases, and 2 bases stayed unmatched. Germline CDR1 is SGHRS and CDR2 is YFSETQ. The CDR3 contains 15 residues. In DNA, the CDR3 is TGCGCCAGCAGCTTGACTAGCGGCGCCTACAATGAGCAGTTCTTC. Protein: CASSLTSGAYNEQFF.

At least ten counts were recorded for this clonotype. This chain joins TRBV7-2 and TRBJ1-2; the match to TRBD1 covers 9 bases. J gave up 3 bases and V 5 bases, and 7 bases lay outside the gene matches. The CDR3 length is 15 residues. Germline V gene sequence: CDR1 SGHTA, CDR2 FQGNSA. CDR3 region: CASSTTGGAYYGYTF. CDR3 nucleotide sequence: TGTGCCAGCAGCACCACAGGGGGCGCCTACTATGGCTACACCTTC. The entire variable domain, with the rest obtained from reference TRBV7-2 and TRBJ1-2, is as follows: GAGVSQSPSNKVTEKGKDVELRCDPISGHTALYWYRQSLGQGLEFLIYFQGNSAPDKSGLPSDRFSAERTGGSVSTLTIQRTQQEDSAVYLCASSTTGGAYYGYTFGSGTRLTVV.

This clonotype has only a few counts. The chain is built from TRBV4-2 and TRBJ2-3, with no clear D. With 0 bases removed from V and 4 bases from J, the gap between germline ends came to 11 bases. Germline CDR1 and CDR2: LGHNA and YNFKEQ. This CDR3 is 15 amino acids long. CDR3 sequence: CASSQEAESADTQYF. Here the CDR3 DNA reads TGTGCCAGCAGCCAAGAAGCCGAGAGCGCAGATACGCAGTATTTT.

The table lists this clonotype with many counts. V gene TRBV9 combines with J gene TRBJ2-1; 9 nucleotides match TRBD2. The CDR3 extends over 18 amino acids. J lost 5 bases, V lost 4 bases, and 16 bases had no gene match. Germline V CDR1 and CDR2: SGDLS, YYNGEE. The CDR3 DNA follows: TGTGCCAGCAGCTCATCTTCCATGACTAGCGGTGGAGACAATGAGCAGTTCTTC. It codes for CASSSSSMTSGGDNEQFF.

This clonotype was seen only a few times. The CDR3 DNA is TGCAGTGCTAGATCCCGGTGGGGTACCCTTGAAGCTTTCTTT. Protein sequence: CSARSRWGTLEAFF. The chain carries TRBV20-1 and TRBJ1-1; D is uncertain. Trimming shortened V by 2 bases and J by 7 bases, and 17 bases separated the two germline ends. This CDR3 contains 14 residues. Germline V gene sequence: CDR1 DFQATT, CDR2 SNEGSKA (reference sequence).

This clonotype was detected only a few times. V gene TRBV19 combines with J gene TRBJ1-1; D gene uncertain. CDR1 is LNHDA and CDR2 is SQIVND in the germline V gene (reference sequence). Deletions cut 3 bases from V and 11 bases from J, with 13 bases between. This CDR3 is built from 12 residues. In DNA, the CDR3 is TGTGCCAGTAGTATCGGATTGGGGATGGCTTTCTTT. It codes for CASSIGLGMAFF.

This chain links TRBV7-2 with TRBJ1-6; 9 nucleotides agree with TRBD1. The CDR3 runs to 16 residues. From germline, CDR1 is SGHTA and CDR2 FQGNSA. The V segment lost 5 bases and the J segment 6 bases; nucleotides outside the gene matches: 8. CDR3 amino acids: CASSQQPGQGNSPLHF. The CDR3 DNA is TGTGCCAGCAGCCAGCAACCGGGACAGGGTAATTCACCCCTCCACTTT.

This clonotype was observed at least ten times. The J gene is TRBJ1-4, the V gene TRBV5-1, with D tentatively TRBD1 (6 bases). CDR1 and CDR2 (germline): SGHRS, YFSETQ. V lost 3 bases and J 0 bases, leaving 12 bases between the germline ends. CDR3 length: 16 amino acids. The CDR3 spells CASSYSGAATNEKLFF. As DNA, the CDR3 is TGCGCCAGCAGCTACTCGGGGGCGGCAACTAATGAAAAACTGTTTTTT.

The chain is built from TRBV7-2 and TRBJ1-1, with D uncertain. Germline CDR1 is SGHTA and CDR2 is FQGNSA. The CDR3 covers 13 residues. Trimming stripped 3 bases from V and 8 bases from J, with 13 bases between. The CDR3 loop is CASSFSTATEAFF. The DNA of the CDR3 is TGTGCCAGCAGCTTCTCGACTGCGACAGAAGCTTTCTTT.

The chain couples TRBV7-9 to TRBJ2-3; TRBD1 matches 7 bases. CDR1 and CDR2 from the germline V gene are SEHNR and FQNEAQ (reference sequence). The V and J ends lost 2 bases and 8 bases, in that order; junction bases with no gene match: 1. This CDR3 comprises 12 residues. CDR3 bases: TGTGCCAGCAGCTTAACAGGGGTTACGCAGTATTTT. As protein: CASSLTGVTQYF.

This chain joins TRBV27 and TRBJ2-7; tentatively, D is TRBD2 (7 bases). The germline V and J ends were trimmed by 7 bases and 9 bases, with 19 bases remaining between them. This CDR3 comprises 13 residues. Per germline, CDR1 MNHEY and CDR2 SMNVEV (reference sequence). CDR3 amino acids: CASKGGDLRGQYF. The CDR3 coding sequence is TGTGCCAGCAAGGGGGGGGATCTACGTGGGCAGTACTTC.

This clonotype was seen a few times. J is TRBJ2-5 and V is TRBV5-6, with TRBD1 matching 12 bases. CDR1 and CDR2 (germline): SGHDT, YYEEEE. CDR3 length equals 17 residues. The junction had 10 bases not matched to a gene; V was cut back by 4 bases and J by 3 bases. CDR3 bases: TGTGCCAGCAGCCGGGGGTTGGGACAGGGGGCCGAAGAGACCCAGTACTTC. Its protein is CASSRGLGQGAEETQYF. Together with reference TRBV5-6 and TRBJ2-5, the CDR3 gives the full variable domain: DAGVTQSPTHLIKTRGQQVTLRCSPKSGHDTVSWYQQALGQGPQFIFQYYEEEERQRGNFPDRFSGHQFPNYSSELNVNALLLGDSALYLCASSRGLGQGAEETQYFGPGTRLLVL.

This chain joins TRBV4-2 and TRBJ1-5, with 7 bases lining up with TRBD1. The germline V gene encodes CDR1 LGHNA and CDR2 YNFKEQ. This CDR3 contains 15 residues. V lost 3 bases to trimming and J lost 6 bases; unmatched junction nucleotides: 8. CDR3 sequence (DNA): TGTGCCAGCAGCCAGACGACAGGGTCGGCTCAGCCCCAGCATTTT. Amino acid sequence: CASSQTTGSAQPQHF.

The table lists this clonotype with a few counts. The V call is TRBV20-1, the J call TRBJ2-7, with a tentative D call TRBD2 (5 bases). Germline CDR1 and CDR2: DFQATT and SNEGSKA (reference sequence). V was shortened by 6 bases and J by 0 bases, with 15 bases between the two germline ends. There are 14 residues in the CDR3. This CDR3 is CSAAPGVSSYEQYF. The CDR3 coding sequence is TGCAGTGCCGCGCCCGGGGTCTCCTCCTACGAGCAGTACTTC.